Presented here are 30 T cell receptor beta chains from one specimen sequenced in a study of blood T cells in healthy people across ages. Combining a sample-barcoded 5' primer with a J-beta primer mix, a second PCR ran for roughly 7 to 12 cycles. Each CDR3 protein is one row after TCRdb ran MiXCR on the 5' RACE reads. The sample lists about 1.5 million distinct CDR3 sequences; 35% to 45% were seen once. The sample comprised blood. These receptors all come from a woman aged 18-30 years in good health.

In its sample, this clonotype was seen a few times. The chain carries TRBV7-9 and TRBJ2-7; the D gene is possibly TRBD1 (5 bases). V dropped 5 bases and J dropped 5 bases, with 13 bases sitting between them. The germline CDR1 and CDR2 sequences are SEHNR and FQNEAQ (reference sequence). CDR3 length: 13 amino acids. CDR3 DNA sequence: TGTGCCAGCAGCCTGGACAATTTGGACGAGCAGTACTTC. Its protein is CASSLDNLDEQYF.

The genes are TRBV7-9 and TRBJ2-1, with 9 bases fitting TRBD2. Germline loops: CDR1 SEHNR, CDR2 FQNEAQ (reference sequence). J gave up 8 bases and V 5 bases, and 10 bases lay outside the gene matches. CDR3 length: 15 amino acids. The CDR3 region has the DNA TGTGCCAGCAGCGAGAATAGCGGGGGCCGGGATGAGCAGTTCTTC. Translation: CASSENSGGRDEQFF.

The chain has TRBV21-1 and TRBJ2-1; TRBD1 reflects the table's D call only, with no check against the DNA. TRBV21-1 is marked as a pseudogene. This CDR3 has 14 amino acids. The CDR3 region has the DNA TGTGCCAGCAGCAAACAGACAGGGGGCAATGAGCAGTTCTTC. Translated: CASSKQTGGNEQFF.

The V and J genes are TRBV6-6 and TRBJ1-2; D might be TRBD1 (5 bases). CDR3 length: 16 amino acids. The germline V and J ends were trimmed by 2 bases and 5 bases, with 18 bases remaining between them. The germline CDR1 and CDR2 sequences are MNHNY and SVGAGI (reference sequence). The CDR3 sequence: CASSYVRGGILYGYTF. The CDR3 DNA follows: TGTGCCAGCAGTTACGTTCGCGGGGGAATACTGTATGGCTACACCTTC.

Regarding this clonotype: A much larger clonotype is one base distant, so this may be a read error. V usage is TRBV12-3 or TRBV12-4 and J usage is TRBJ1-2; D possibly corresponds to TRBD1 (5 bases). Trimming pared 3 bases from V and 8 bases from J, leaving 13 bases between. The CDR3 runs to 13 residues. CDR3 residues: CASSFRRRGGYTF. DNA of the CDR3: TGTGCCAGCAGTTTTCGCCGGCGGGGCGGCTACACCTTC.

This clonotype was recorded a few times. The chain couples TRBV7-8 to TRBJ1-5; 8 nucleotides match TRBD1. The J segment lost 6 bases and the V segment lost 5 bases, leaving 9 bases of the junction unmatched. The CDR3 has 15 residues. The germline gives CDR1 SGHVS, CDR2 FQNEAQ. The CDR3 loop reads CASSAKTGATQPQHF. The CDR3 DNA follows: TGTGCCAGCAGCGCCAAGACAGGGGCAACTCAGCCCCAGCATTTT.

This sequence joins TRBV20-1 and TRBJ1-4; perhaps TRBD1 as D (5 bases). This CDR3 is built from 13 residues. CDR1 DFQATT and CDR2 SNEGSKA come from the germline V gene (reference sequence). V was clipped by 2 bases and J by 4 bases, with 8 bases between them. In nucleotides, the CDR3 is TGCAGTGCTAGACCAGGGAGTAATGAAAAACTGTTTTTT. Translated, it gives CSARPGSNEKLFF.

This clonotype was observed a handful of times. This sequence joins TRBV5-5 and TRBJ1-1; D might be TRBD1 (6 bases). The V gene's germline CDR1 is SGHKS and CDR2 YYEKEE (reference sequence). The CDR3 extends over 14 amino acids. V was cut by 4 bases and J by 1 base, with 11 bases left in between. This CDR3 reads CASSALQGNTEAFF. The CDR3 coding sequence is TGTGCCAGCAGCGCCCTACAGGGGAACACTGAAGCTTTCTTT.

The chain combines TRBV6-2 or TRBV6-3 with TRBJ1-5; D is perhaps TRBD1 (6 bases). The V and J ends lost 11 bases and 2 bases respectively, with 25 bases between them. Germline CDR1 reads MNHEY; CDR2 reads SVGEGT. The CDR3 extends over 17 amino acids. CDR3 sequence reads: CAGYTGPQGRGNQPQHF. In nucleotides, the CDR3 is TGTGCCGGATACACTGGTCCTCAGGGGCGCGGCAATCAGCCCCAGCATTTT.

The CDR3 nucleotides are TGTGCCAGCAGCTTGGACTTGGGGCCCTACGAGCAGTACTTC. Its translation is CASSLDLGPYEQYF. V gene TRBV13 combines with J gene TRBJ2-7; D could derive from TRBD1 or TRBD2 (5 bases each). V lost 3 bases to trimming and J lost 2 bases, with 11 bases between them. Germline assignment: CDR1 PRHDT and CDR2 FYEKMQ (reference sequence). The CDR3 covers 14 residues.

This clonotype has just a few counts. The rearrangement joins TRBV11-1 to TRBJ2-1, with a tentative D call TRBD1 (6 bases). Trimming removed 6 bases from V and 8 bases from J, with 17 bases in between. CDR3 size: 14 residues. CDR1 and CDR2 from the germline V gene are SGHAT and FQDESV (reference sequence). The DNA of the CDR3 is TGTGCCAGCAGAAGTACCGGGACAAACGATGAGCAGTTCTTC. Encoded protein: CASRSTGTNDEQFF.

This clonotype occurred a few times. The chain carries TRBV20-1 and TRBJ1-5; D uncertain. In germline, CDR1 is DFQATT, CDR2 SNEGSKA (reference sequence). There are 13 residues in the CDR3. The CDR3 region is CSRSGGSNQPQHF. The CDR3 coding sequence is TGCAGCCGGAGCGGTGGAAGCAATCAGCCCCAGCATTTT.

In this sample, this clonotype turned up once. The chain employs TRBV6-5 and TRBJ2-2; D is unclear. CDR3 length equals 14 residues. Germline V CDR1 and CDR2: MNHEY, SVGAGI. The V end was cut by 2 bases, the J end by 4 bases, with 8 bases between. CDR3 region: CASSYKGLTGELFF. CDR3 sequence (DNA): TGTGCCAGCAGTTACAAGGGCCTCACCGGGGAGCTGTTTTTT.

This clonotype has more than one count but fewer than ten. The chain employs TRBV4-3 and TRBJ2-1; TRBD2 is a possible D gene (6 bases). The germline V gene has CDR1 LGHNA and CDR2 YSLEER. Trimming took off 0 bases at V and 7 bases at J, with 19 bases between the two ends. The length of the CDR3 is 17 residues. CDR3 amino acids: CASSQEGGETMMNEQFF. CDR3 DNA: TGCGCCAGCAGCCAAGAGGGGGGAGAGACTATGATGAATGAGCAGTTCTTC.

This clonotype was picked up a small number of times. The chain links TRBV27 to TRBJ1-1, with D unclear. Germline loops: CDR1 MNHEY, CDR2 SMNVEV (reference sequence). The V gene lost 4 bases and the J gene lost 4 bases, with 13 bases spanning the gap. The CDR3 runs 14 residues. CDR3 sequence: CASSSPALGTEAFF. For the CDR3, the DNA is TGTGCCAGCAGTTCCCCAGCCTTGGGCACTGAAGCTTTCTTT.

In this sample, this clonotype turned up once. The chain employs TRBV20-1 and TRBJ2-4, with 7 nucleotides matching TRBD2. TRBJ2-7 matches the DNA end more closely, so the J call is doubtful. The CDR3 totals 13 residues. CDR1 and CDR2 (germline): DFQATT, SNEGSKA (reference sequence). This CDR3 is CSARLGGLSEQYF. The CDR3 DNA reads as TGCAGTGCTAGATTGGGGGGACTATCCGAGCAGTACTTC.

There are a few counts of this clonotype. The chain links TRBV6-2 or TRBV6-3 to TRBJ2-7; D unresolved. Germline V gives CDR1 MNHEY, CDR2 SVGEGT. This CDR3 has 14 residues. V gave up 5 bases and J gave up 0 bases, with 11 bases separating them. The CDR3 sequence: CASSASTLSYEQYF. Written as DNA, the CDR3 is TGTGCCAGCAGTGCGTCGACTCTCTCCTACGAGCAGTACTTC.

The rearrangement links TRBV5-1 to TRBJ1-2; D is undetermined. Trimming cost V 5 bases and J 8 bases, with 16 bases left between them. The CDR3 is 13 residues long. Germline V gene data show CDR1 as SGHRS and CDR2 as YFSETQ. CDR3 DNA: TGCGCCAGCAGTTACGCCGGCGCGGGGGGCTACACCTTC. Its protein product is CASSYAGAGGYTF.

This clonotype has a handful of counts. The chain has TRBV10-3 and TRBJ2-5; D is ambiguous. Germline V gives CDR1 ENHRY, CDR2 SYGVKD. Trimming left V 3 bases short and J 11 bases short, with 25 bases between. The CDR3 runs to 16 residues. The CDR3 loop is CAISDYPSPRADEQYF. The CDR3 DNA follows: TGTGCCATCAGTGATTACCCTTCACCCAGAGCCGATGAGCAGTACTTC.

This rearrangement joins TRBV30 to TRBJ1-2, with D possibly TRBD1 on 5 matching bases. The CDR3 contains 14 residues. V shed 1 base and J shed 7 bases, with 16 bases lying between them. Germline CDR1 GTSNPN, CDR2 SVGIG (reference sequence). The CDR3 here is CAWSARMSGPGYTF. The CDR3 DNA sequence: TGTGCCTGGAGTGCCCGAATGTCAGGGCCTGGCTACACCTTC.

This clonotype has only a few counts. The V and J genes are TRBV20-1 and TRBJ2-2; TRBD2 matches 12 bases. The CDR3 has 17 amino acids. CDR1 is DFQATT, CDR2 SNEGSKA, per germline (reference sequence). J gave up 4 bases and V 1 base, and 7 bases lay outside the gene matches. The CDR3 nucleotides read TGCAGTGCTAGAGGGGGCCTAGCGGGGGGGCCCACCGGGGAGCTGTTTTTT. It encodes CSARGGLAGGPTGELFF.

The J gene is TRBJ2-7, the V gene TRBV4-3; unclear D gene. This CDR3 is built from 15 residues. Germline CDR1 and CDR2: LGHNA and YSLEER. V lost 0 bases and J 4 bases, leaving 13 bases between the germline ends. CDR3 residues: CASSQDRSQPYEQYF. CDR3 nucleotides: TGCGCCAGCAGCCAAGATCGGAGTCAGCCTTACGAGCAGTACTTC.

This chain uses TRBV9 with TRBJ1-6; no firm D call. Deletions cut 4 bases from V and 9 bases from J, with 20 bases between. This CDR3 contains 16 residues. Germline assignment: CDR1 SGDLS and CDR2 YYNGEE. CDR3 amino acids: CASSSPSGIEGSPLHF. CDR3 DNA sequence: TGTGCCAGCAGCTCCCCGTCCGGGATAGAGGGTTCACCCCTCCACTTT.

The chain couples TRBV7-9 to TRBJ1-1; D is uncertain. Trimming shortened V by 5 bases and J by 6 bases, and 13 bases separated the two germline ends. The germline V gene encodes CDR1 SEHNR and CDR2 FQNEAQ (reference sequence). The CDR3 is 13 residues long. CDR3 sequence (DNA): TGTGCCAGCAGCGGGTCTGCAGGCGCTGAAGCTTTCTTT. This sequence encodes CASSGSAGAEAFF.

The chain has TRBV20-1 and TRBJ1-2; D remains unclear. The CDR3 extends over 12 amino acids. V was shortened by 4 bases and J by 4 bases, with 10 bases between the two germline ends. Germline CDR1 reads DFQATT; CDR2 reads SNEGSKA (reference sequence). The CDR3 DNA reads TGCAGTGCTAAGTACCGGTTCTATGGCTACACCTTC. It is translated as CSAKYRFYGYTF.

The chain recombines TRBV18 with TRBJ2-7; 7 nucleotides line up with TRBD1. The J segment lost 3 bases and the V segment lost 3 bases, leaving 5 bases of the junction unmatched. The germline V gene has CDR1 KGHSH and CDR2 LQKENI. The CDR3 runs 14 residues. The DNA for the CDR3 is TGTGCCAGCTCACCTACAGGGGTATACTACGAGCAGTACTTC. Protein sequence: CASSPTGVYYEQYF. The full variable domain, in which reference TRBV18 and TRBJ2-7 provide the parts outside the CDR3, is NAGVMQNPRHLVRRRGQEARLRCSPMKGHSHVYWYRQLPEEGLKFMVYLQKENIIDESGMPKERFSAEFPKEGPSILRIQQVVRGDSAAYFCASSPTGVYYEQYFGPGTRLTVT.

There are a few counts of this clonotype. The V gene is TRBV19, the J gene TRBJ2-1; a weak D match, TRBD1 (5 bases). Germline V gives CDR1 LNHDA, CDR2 SQIVND (reference sequence). Trimming shortened V by 1 base and J by 2 bases, and 9 bases separated the two germline ends. The length of the CDR3 is 15 residues. CDR3 in DNA: TGTGCCAGTAGTATAGGTGACAGCCCCTACAATGAGCAGTTCTTC. Encoded protein: CASSIGDSPYNEQFF.

The chain is built from TRBV29-1 and TRBJ1-1; 10 bases are a match to TRBD1. V gave up 7 bases and J gave up 11 bases; unmatched junction bases: 10. CDR1 is SQVTM, CDR2 ANQGSEA, per germline. This CDR3 contains 12 residues. The CDR3 spells CSAAGTGVMAFF. CDR3 nucleotides: TGCAGCGCTGCCGGGACAGGGGTCATGGCTTTCTTT.

This clonotype was counted a few times. The chain combines TRBV7-2 with TRBJ2-1; 9 bases are a match to TRBD2. J lost 12 bases, V lost 1 base, and 4 bases had no gene match. The CDR3 contains 13 residues. Germline CDR1 reads SGHTA; CDR2 reads FQGNSA. The CDR3 DNA reads as TGTGCCAGCAGCTTAGGTCTAGCGGGAAGGCAGTTCTTC. Translation: CASSLGLAGRQFF.

This clonotype was seen a few times. V usage is TRBV20-1 and J usage is TRBJ1-4; D call uncertain. This CDR3 spans 14 amino acids. CDR1 and CDR2 (germline): DFQATT, SNEGSKA (reference sequence). The ends were cut back, 3 bases at V and 3 bases at J, with 11 bases in the middle. The DNA for the CDR3 is TGCAGTGCTAGTAGCAGGCGGGCTAATGAAAAACTGTTTTTT. Translation: CSASSRRANEKLFF.